This TCR beta chain was recorded in a study of graft-versus-host responses after intestinal transplantation. Study-level findings and limits: Some GvH clones appeared in ileal mucosa or blood before recipient bone marrow.

This CDR3 is built from 14 residues. The V end was cut by 2 bases, the J end by 2 bases, with 11 bases between. CDR1 is SGHRS, CDR2 YFSETQ, per germline. The assay was immunoSEQ multiplex PCR, and TCRdb's table has in-frame clones only and misses some. This table has about 98,000 clones, roughly 86% appearing once. About this clone: The antigen is not known.

The material was PBMCs, obtained 255 days after intestinal transplant. This chain uses TRBV5-1 with TRBJ2-7; D assignment may be TRBD1 or TRBD2 (5 bases each). The TCR comes from a human patient who received an intestinal transplant, so some T cells may come from the graft donor. The CDR3 region is CASSFGTVTYEQYF. CDR3 nucleotide sequence: TGCGCCAGCAGCTTCGGGACGGTTACCTACGAGCAGTACTTC.